The entry below gives a single T cell receptor (beta chain) sequence along with its context. Its antigen is not known. This specimen belongs to a study of T cell repertoires in cytomegalovirus infection. Study context: CMV epitopes, recently identified HLA-C-restricted and well-studied HLA-B-restricted, were used. Evidence of both CMV infection and a matching HLA type came from public TCR beta signatures.

TCRdb reprocessed the reads via MiXCR and lists one record per CDR3 protein. The table shows fewer than 650,000 distinct CDR3 sequences, with 40% occurring only once. Whole-study results and caveats: There were HLA-C-restricted CMV-specific TCR beta clonotypes dominating the ex vivo response.

V lost 7 bases and J 5 bases, leaving 8 bases between the germline ends. CDR1 MNHGY and CDR2 SAAAGT come from the germline V gene. The CDR3 has 11 residues. This clonotype originated in a human donor in good health (CMV status not recorded). Some clones in this sample may be carry-over from other donors' samples. The chain has TRBV6-8 and TRBJ2-5, with no clear D. The source material was cultured PBMCs, sampled from culture after CMV antigen stimulation. The chain's CDR3 is CASKLSETQYF. CDR3 bases: TGTGCCAGCAAGTTGTCCGAGACCCAGTACTTC.